This T cell receptor (beta chain) appears in the sequencing data of a study of blood T cell repertoires in COVID-19. About the study: Acute and convalescent COVID-19 samples came from the United States, Italy and Spain. T cells, B-cell-depleted T cells, or PBMCs provided the cDNA or gDNA that served as material.

The data were produced by immunoSEQ multiplex PCR, yet TCRdb's version contains in-frame clones alone and is incomplete. The table records about 360,000 clones, about 87% of them present only once. Trimming left V 4 bases short and J 2 bases short, with 6 bases between. Germline V lookup: CDR1 WNHNN, CDR2 SYGVQD (reference sequence). This CDR3 region has 13 residues. This clonotype was obtained from a human donor in a cohort sampled during active COVID-19. The sample was peripheral blood. This chain links TRBV10-1 with TRBJ2-1, with a tentative D call TRBD2 (6 bases). The CDR3 region is CASSAGAYNEQFF. For the CDR3, the DNA is TGCGCCAGCAGTGCGGGAGCCTACAATGAGCAGTTCTTC.